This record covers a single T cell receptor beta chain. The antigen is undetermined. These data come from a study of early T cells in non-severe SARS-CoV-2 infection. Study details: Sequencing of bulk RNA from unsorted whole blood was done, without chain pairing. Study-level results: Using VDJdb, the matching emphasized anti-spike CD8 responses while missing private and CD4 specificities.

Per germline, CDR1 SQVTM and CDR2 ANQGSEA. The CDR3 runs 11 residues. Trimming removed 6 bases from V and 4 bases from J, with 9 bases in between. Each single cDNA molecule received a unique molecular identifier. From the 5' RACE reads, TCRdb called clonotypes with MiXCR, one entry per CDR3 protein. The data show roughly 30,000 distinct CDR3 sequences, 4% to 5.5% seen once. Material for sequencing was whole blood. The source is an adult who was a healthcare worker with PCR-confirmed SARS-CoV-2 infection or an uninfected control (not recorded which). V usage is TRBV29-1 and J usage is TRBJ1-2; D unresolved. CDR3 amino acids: CSVRTIYGYTF. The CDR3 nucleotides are TGCAGCGTGAGGACTATCTATGGCTACACCTTC. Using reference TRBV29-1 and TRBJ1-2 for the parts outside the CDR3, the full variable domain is SAVISQKPSRDICQRGTSLTIQCQVDSQVTMMFWYRQQPGQSLTLIATANQGSEATYESGFVIDKFPISRPNLTFSTLTVSNMSPEDSSIYLCSVRTIYGYTFGSGTRLTVV.